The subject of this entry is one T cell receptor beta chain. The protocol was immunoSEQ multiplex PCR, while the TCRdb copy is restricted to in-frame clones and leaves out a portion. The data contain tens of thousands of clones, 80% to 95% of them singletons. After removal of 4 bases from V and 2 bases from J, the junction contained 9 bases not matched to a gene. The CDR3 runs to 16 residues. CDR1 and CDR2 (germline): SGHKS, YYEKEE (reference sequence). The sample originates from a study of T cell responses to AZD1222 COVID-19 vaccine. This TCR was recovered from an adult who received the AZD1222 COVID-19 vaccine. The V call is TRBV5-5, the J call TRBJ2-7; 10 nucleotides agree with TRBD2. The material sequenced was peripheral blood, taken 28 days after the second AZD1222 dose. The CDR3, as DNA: TGTGCCAGCAGCGTTCTCCCAGCGGGAGGGCCCTACGAGCAGTACTTC. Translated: CASSVLPAGGPYEQYF.